This T cell receptor beta chain is from a study of response to subunit inactivated influenza vaccine. The sample holds a few counts of this clonotype. The antigen is undetermined. Study conclusions and caveats: The study's authors posited that every seasonal influenza vaccination enlists few new T cells.

TCRdb re-called the RT-PCR reads through MiXCR, storing one row per CDR3 protein. The data show about 240,000 distinct CDR3 sequences, 12% seen once. V gave up 1 base and J gave up 0 bases; unmatched junction bases: 5. CDR1 is LNHDA, CDR2 SQIVND, per germline (reference sequence). This CDR3 is built from 17 residues. The gene calls are TRBV19 and TRBJ2-1; 8 bases are shared with TRBD2. This TCR was sampled from a man aged 45-65 years who received an inactivated influenza vaccine. The specimen was non-naive T cells sorted from PBMCs, collected 14 days before vaccination. CDR3 nucleotides: TGTGCCAGTAGTATAGGTGGAAGCGGGAGCTCCTACAATGAGCAGTTCTTC. It yields the protein CASSIGGSGSSYNEQFF.